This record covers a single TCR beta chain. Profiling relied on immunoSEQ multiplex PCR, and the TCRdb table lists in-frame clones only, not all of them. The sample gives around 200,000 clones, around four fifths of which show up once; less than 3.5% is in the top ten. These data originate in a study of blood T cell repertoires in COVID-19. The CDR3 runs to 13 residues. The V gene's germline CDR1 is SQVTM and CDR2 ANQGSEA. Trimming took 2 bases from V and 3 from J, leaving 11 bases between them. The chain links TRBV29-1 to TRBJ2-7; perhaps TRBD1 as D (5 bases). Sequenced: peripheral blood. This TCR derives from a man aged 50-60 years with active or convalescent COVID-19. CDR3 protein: CSVELAGFYEQYF. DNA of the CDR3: TGCAGCGTTGAATTGGCAGGGTTCTACGAGCAGTACTTC.